What follows is one T cell receptor beta chain and its context. This entry belongs to a study of blood T cell repertoires in COVID-19. The V end lost 0 bases, the J end lost 2 bases, and 14 bases lay between the germline ends. CDR1 and CDR2 (germline): LGHDT, YNNKEL (reference sequence). This CDR3 comprises 18 residues. In the original analysis: The authors estimated nucleated cell counts from reference gene primer amplification. This table comes from immunoSEQ multiplex PCR, and its TCRdb copy is limited to in-frame clones, with some not included. V, J and clone size are taken as reported in that table, and D and trimming were inferred from the DNA itself. The sample records approximately 140,000 clones, roughly 78% being singletons.

The material sequenced was peripheral blood. The receptor was isolated from a human donor with acute or convalescent COVID-19. The donor label of this sample is uncertain. V is TRBV3-1 (or the pseudogene TRBV3-2) and J is TRBJ2-6; D is possibly TRBD2 (5 bases). The DNA for the CDR3 is TGTGCCAGCAGCCAAGATTATTGGGTAGCGCCTGGGGCCAACGTCCTGACTTTC. Translated: CASSQDYWVAPGANVLTF.